The 17 T cell receptor beta chains in this list originate from one sample, sequenced in a study of T cell responses to AZD1222 COVID-19 vaccine (dated by TCRdb to the early 2020s). The library was generated by the immunoSEQ multiplex PCR assay. TCRdb holds this immuneACCESS table with in-frame rearrangements only. Some clones are missing; in checked studies, unresolved V genes explain under half, and the rest has no known cause. The sample table shows tens of thousands of clones, and over 75% are seen once. About 14% of the sample is held by the ten biggest clonotypes. In light of the paper, this sample's time point label describes: baseline before first vaccination. The sample in question was peripheral blood, obtained on day 0 of AZD1222 vaccination. All receptors come from an adult in good health.

This clone occurred a few times. CDR3 amino acids: CASSNRQSGYNEQFF. CDR3 in DNA: TGTGCCAGCAGTAACCGACAGTCAGGATACAATGAGCAGTTCTTC. J is TRBJ2-1 and V is TRBV6-5; perhaps TRBD1 as D (5 bases). Germline V lookup: CDR1 MNHEY, CDR2 SVGAGI. V shed 5 bases and J shed 4 bases, with 15 bases lying between them. The length of the CDR3 is 15 residues.

The chain links TRBV19 to TRBJ2-7; 7 nucleotides agree with TRBD1. Germline V gene sequence: CDR1 LNHDA, CDR2 SQIVND (reference sequence). This CDR3 region has 15 residues. V was clipped by 5 bases and J by 3 bases; unmatched bases: 10. CDR3 nucleotides: TGTGCCAGTAGTGCGGCCGGGACAGCCAACTACGAGCAGTACTTC. This gives the protein CASSAAGTANYEQYF.

The chain recombines TRBV5-1 with TRBJ2-1; D unresolved. V was pared by 1 base and J by 5 bases, with 10 bases between. The CDR3 spans 14 residues. Per germline, CDR1 SGHRS and CDR2 YFSETQ. The CDR3 DNA reads as TGCGCCAGCAGCTTGATTATGAGAAACAATGAGCAGTTCTTC. Translated, it gives CASSLIMRNNEQFF.

The chain combines TRBV10-3 with TRBJ1-2, with TRBD1 matching over 9 bases. The V gene's germline CDR1 is ENHRY and CDR2 SYGVKD. The CDR3 covers 17 residues. The V segment lost 10 bases and the J segment 0 bases; nucleotides outside the gene matches: 15. The CDR3, as DNA: TGTGCCACGACAGGGGGAGGGCTCCCCCAATCTAACTATGGCTACACCTTC. It encodes CATTGGGLPQSNYGYTF.

The chain combines TRBV6-4 with TRBJ2-2, with a possible D match to TRBD1 (5 bases). V lost 4 bases and J 4 bases, leaving 13 bases between the germline ends. CDR3 length: 15 amino acids. Germline CDR1 is MRHNA and CDR2 is SNTAGT. The CDR3 bases are TGTGCCAGCAGTGCATCAGGGCAGGGCACCGGGGAGCTGTTTTTT. Translated: CASSASGQGTGELFF.

The chain carries TRBV18 and TRBJ1-3; no definite D call. The CDR3 totals 16 residues. V lost 4 bases to trimming and J lost 0 bases, with 13 bases between them. Germline lookup yields CDR1 KGHSH and CDR2 LQKENI. The CDR3 region has the DNA TGTGCCAGCTCACAATCATCGACGGACTCTGGAAACACCATATATTTT. This translates into CASSQSSTDSGNTIYF.

V is TRBV5-6 and J is TRBJ1-1, with 8 bases lining up with TRBD1. The CDR3 has 13 residues. V shed 4 bases and J 11 bases; nucleotides not matched to a gene: 10. Germline values: CDR1 SGHDT, CDR2 YYEEEE. In DNA, the CDR3 is TGTGCCAGCAGCCCAGGGACAGGAGCCTTGGCTTTCTTT. This gives the protein CASSPGTGALAFF.

This clone was observed once. The rearrangement links TRBV7-9 to TRBJ2-2; the match to TRBD1 covers 10 bases. Germline CDR1 is SEHNR and CDR2 is FQNEAQ (reference sequence). V gave up 4 bases and J gave up 4 bases; unmatched junction bases: 6. The length of the CDR3 is 16 residues. In nucleotides, the CDR3 is TGTGCCAGCAGCTCCTCCGGGACAGGGGCCACCGGGGAGCTGTTTTTT. Protein sequence: CASSSSGTGATGELFF.

The gene calls are TRBV6-5 and TRBJ2-1, with TRBD2 matching 7 bases. The V gene's germline CDR1 is MNHEY and CDR2 SVGAGI. The CDR3 covers 10 residues. V lost 6 bases and J lost 14; bases outside the gene matches: 4. The CDR3 coding sequence is TGTGCCAGCAGCGGGAGGACGGAGTTCTTC. It is translated as CASSGRTEFF.

The V call is TRBV5-4, the J call TRBJ2-1; D is perhaps TRBD2 (6 bases). Trimming stripped 10 bases from V and 0 bases from J, with 11 bases between. Per germline, CDR1 SGHNT and CDR2 YYREEE (reference sequence). The CDR3 is 13 residues long. CDR3 residues: CAYGGASYNEQFF. CDR3 nucleotide sequence: TGTGCCTACGGAGGGGCCTCCTACAATGAGCAGTTCTTC.

This chain uses TRBV10-3 with TRBJ1-1; 7 nucleotides agree with TRBD1. The CDR3 sequence is 16 residues long. Germline CDR1 is ENHRY and CDR2 is SYGVKD. V lost 3 bases to trimming and J lost 1 base; unmatched junction nucleotides: 8. The CDR3 here is CAISDSQGQGNTEAFF. The CDR3 DNA reads TGTGCCATCAGTGATTCACAGGGGCAGGGGAACACTGAAGCTTTCTTT.

The chain carries TRBV9 and TRBJ2-7, with 7 bases identical to TRBD1. With 0 bases clipped from V and 7 bases from J, the junction kept 4 bases outside the gene matches. Germline V CDR1 and CDR2: SGDLS, YYNGEE. CDR3 length: 13 amino acids. The CDR3 here is CASSVVPGQEQYF. In nucleotides, the CDR3 is TGTGCCAGCAGCGTAGTCCCGGGACAGGAGCAGTACTTC.

This rearrangement joins TRBV11-2 to TRBJ1-6; 8 nucleotides align to TRBD1. V was clipped by 3 bases and J by 7 bases; unmatched bases: 2. Germline CDR1 and CDR2: SGHAT and FQNNGV. CDR3 length: 14 residues. CDR3 sequence: CASSFTGGNSPLHF. The CDR3 nucleotides are TGTGCCAGCAGCTTCACAGGGGGGAATTCACCCCTCCACTTT.

V is TRBV29-1 and J is TRBJ1-2, with no clear D. This CDR3 is built from 17 residues. CDR1 is SQVTM, CDR2 ANQGSEA, per germline. The germline V and J ends were trimmed by 0 bases and 0 bases, with 17 bases remaining between them. CDR3 sequence reads: CSVEDPYNSFSNYGYTF. CDR3 nucleotide sequence: TGCAGCGTTGAAGATCCTTATAACAGTTTTTCTAACTATGGCTACACCTTC.

The rearrangement links TRBV24-1 to TRBJ2-3; maybe TRBD2 (6 bases). The germline CDR1 and CDR2 sequences are KGHDR and SFDVKD. CDR3 length: 13 amino acids. Deletions cut 10 bases from V and 2 bases from J, with 12 bases between. For the CDR3, the DNA is TGTGCCACAGGGGACTTATACACAGATACGCAGTATTTT. Translated, it gives CATGDLYTDTQYF.

The gene calls are TRBV6-5 and TRBJ2-7; 10 nucleotides agree with TRBD1. The CDR3 has 14 residues. V lost 8 bases to trimming and J lost 3 bases; unmatched junction nucleotides: 7. CDR1 MNHEY and CDR2 SVGAGI come from the germline V gene. The CDR3, as DNA: TGTGCCAGCCGTCCGGGACAGGGGCTCTACGAGCAGTACTTC. Translating gives CASRPGQGLYEQYF.

This clone occurred a few times. This chain uses TRBV6-5 with TRBJ1-1, with D possibly being TRBD1 (6 bases). V was cut by 5 bases and J by 2 bases, with 12 bases left in between. Germline V CDR1 and CDR2: MNHEY, SVGAGI. The CDR3 covers 14 residues. The CDR3 coding sequence is TGTGCCAGCAGTAGCATGGGGGCCAACACTGAAGCTTTCTTT. This sequence encodes CASSSMGANTEAFF.